Listed here is a single T cell receptor beta chain. The data derive from a study of blood T cell repertoires in COVID-19. Background on the study: The analysed material was cDNA or gDNA that came from T cells, B-cell-depleted T cells, or PBMCs.

The CDR3 contains 15 residues. The V gene's germline CDR1 is SGHNT and CDR2 YENEEA. Deletions cut 5 bases from V and 1 base from J, with 12 bases between. The repertoire was sequenced with immunoSEQ multiplex PCR; TCRdb's copy has only in-frame clones and lacks some. The sample includes 250,000 or so clones, around 86% of them seen just once. What was sequenced was peripheral blood. The chain couples TRBV11-3 to TRBJ2-1, with a possible D match to TRBD1 (6 bases). The receptor was derived from a woman aged 40 to 50 who had recovered from COVID-19. The CDR3 DNA is TGTGCCAGCAGCCAGCAGGGGATTTCCTACAATGAGCAGTTCTTC. This codes for CASSQQGISYNEQFF.